A selection of T cell receptor beta chains follows, all from one sample in a study of T-cell memory formation after mild COVID-19. TCRdb ran MiXCR on the 5' RACE reads and lists one entry per CDR3 protein. The sample has 100,000 to 140,000 distinct CDR3 sequences, 13% to 15% seen once. The sample taken for sequencing was PBMCs or a T cell subset sorted from them (not recorded which). These receptors were taken from a man aged 18 to 30 who had mild COVID-19 (a few samples of this study predate the infection). Cell type and time point are not known. The CDR3 runs from the conserved cysteine through the conserved F or W. The order of the fields is CDR3 DNA, CDR3 protein, J gene, clone size, V gene, D gene. D genes are given only for firm matches. Size is omitted from some rows. Given values are once, few, many or a class for expanded clones.

TGTGCCAGCTTTGACGGACTCGCCTCCTACAATGAGCAGTTCTTC CASFDGLASYNEQFF TRBJ2-1 many TRBV12-3/TRBV12-4 NA
TGCGCCAGCAGCCCCGAAAAGACAGGGGGTTGGTATGGCTACACCTTC CASSPEKTGGWYGYTF TRBJ1-2 few TRBV4-3 TRBD1
TGTGCCAGCTCGAACAGGGGCGCCTACACCTTC CASSNRGAYTF TRBJ1-2 few TRBV2 TRBD1
TGTGCCAGCGGAGCGTCGAACACTGAAGCTTTCTTT CASGASNTEAFF TRBJ1-1 NA TRBV6-5 NA
TGTGCCAGCAGCTTCTGGGGTTTAGGCTACACCTTC CASSFWGLGYTF TRBJ1-2 few TRBV7-8 NA
TGTGCCAGCTTAGGACAGATCAATCAGCCCCAGCATTTT CASLGQINQPQHF TRBJ1-5 few TRBV6-1 NA
TGTGCCAGCAGACCCCGCCCAACGAGCTCCTATGGCTACACCTTC CASRPRPTSSYGYTF TRBJ1-2 NA TRBV6-1 NA
TGTGCCAGCAGCGAGGGGGTAGTTTTGACGGGCTACACCTTC CASSEGVVLTGYTF TRBJ1-2 few TRBV7-9 NA
TGCGCCAGCAGTTTGTTGGCGGGGGTCTCCTACAATGAGCAGTTCTTC CASSLLAGVSYNEQFF TRBJ2-1 few TRBV5-1 TRBD2
TGTGCCAGCAGCGCGCTCAGCAATGAGCAGTTCTTC CASSALSNEQFF TRBJ2-1 few TRBV9 NA
TGCAGCGTCCCAGTAATCGACAGGAATGAGCAGTTCTTC CSVPVIDRNEQFF TRBJ2-1 NA TRBV29-1 NA
TGTGCCAGCAGTGAGTTATTCAGCGGGGGGGCCTTTGTGGATGAGCAGTTCTTC CASSELFSGGAFVDEQFF TRBJ2-1 few TRBV2 TRBD2
TGTGCCAGCATCGCGGGGGGGCCTAGAAATGAGCAGTTCTTC CASIAGGPRNEQFF TRBJ2-1 NA TRBV11-2 TRBD2
TGTGCCAGCAGTTATGCAGGACAGGGGATAGCGGGCTACACCTTC CASSYAGQGIAGYTF TRBJ1-2 few TRBV12-3/TRBV12-4 TRBD1
TGTGCCGGAAGCCCCGAATTAAAAGATACGCAGTATTTT CAGSPELKDTQYF TRBJ2-3 few TRBV7-8 NA
TGCAGTGCTAGAATTGGGGTGAACACCGGGGAGCTGTTTTTT CSARIGVNTGELFF TRBJ2-2 few TRBV20-1 NA
TGTGCCAGCAGTTTGGCGCCGGTTTACGAGCAGTACTTC CASSLAPVYEQYF TRBJ2-7 NA TRBV12-3/TRBV12-4 NA
TGCGCCAGCAGCTTGTGGGATATGAACACTGAAGCTTTCTTT CASSLWDMNTEAFF TRBJ1-1 few TRBV5-1 NA
TGTGCCAGCAGCCGACTCCAGGGGGCTTATTCACCCCTCCACTTT CASSRLQGAYSPLHF TRBJ1-6 NA TRBV7-9 TRBD1
TGTGCCAGCAGTTACTCAGAAGGGGCTAACTATGGCTACACCTTC CASSYSEGANYGYTF TRBJ1-2 few TRBV6-5 NA
TGCGCCAGCAGCCCCGTGTTCCAAGAGACCCAGTACTTC CASSPVFQETQYF TRBJ2-5 NA TRBV5-1 NA
TGCGCCAGCAGCTTTGAGAAGGAAATAGGAGAGACCCAGTACTTC CASSFEKEIGETQYF TRBJ2-5 NA TRBV5-1 NA
TGTGCCAGCAGTTACAAACTAGCGGGGTCGGATACGCAGTATTTT CASSYKLAGSDTQYF TRBJ2-3 NA TRBV6-2/TRBV6-3 TRBD2
TGCAGTGCCCCGAGAAGCTCCTACAATGAGCAGTTCTTC CSAPRSSYNEQFF TRBJ2-1 many TRBV20-1 NA
TGTGCCAGCGGGACCGGGACATCTGCGGGCGAGCAGTACTTC CASGTGTSAGEQYF TRBJ2-7 many TRBV5-8 NA
TGTGCCACCAGCCGGAGTAGCACAGATACGCAGTATTTT CATSRSSTDTQYF TRBJ2-3 NA TRBV15 NA
TGTGCCAGCAGCCTAGAAGTCGGTATCTCCTACGAGCAGTACTTC CASSLEVGISYEQYF TRBJ2-7 NA TRBV7-3 NA
TGTGCCAGCAGCTACGGGACTCTAAGGCAGTACTTC CASSYGTLRQYF TRBJ2-7 few TRBV5-8 NA
TGTGCCAGCAGCTTTGGGGGCGGCATGGAGGAGCTGTTTTTT CASSFGGGMEELFF TRBJ2-2 many TRBV7-3 NA
TGCAGTGCTAGACTTCTTAGCGGGGGCCATTACGAGCAGTACTTC CSARLLSGGHYEQYF TRBJ2-7 many TRBV20-1 TRBD2
TGCGCCAGCAGCTTAGGGTCCGGGGGCCACACTGAAGATTTCTTT CASSLGSGGHTEDFF TRBJ1-1 few TRBV5-1 NA
TGTGCCAGCAGTTTAAACCTAATAAATCAGCCCCAGCATTTT CASSLNLINQPQHF TRBJ1-5 few TRBV12-3/TRBV12-4 NA
TGCAGCGTTGAAGATTGGGTCTTTAGCTCCTACAATGAGCAGTTCTTC CSVEDWVFSSYNEQFF TRBJ2-1 many TRBV29-1 NA
TGTGCCAGCAGCCGATTTAGGACAGGGAACTATGGCTACACCTTC CASSRFRTGNYGYTF TRBJ1-2 NA TRBV6-6 TRBD1
TGTGCCAGCAGCCATTTATCCGTTAGACTAGCGGACTCCTACAATGAGCAGTTCTTC CASSHLSVRLADSYNEQFF TRBJ2-1 few TRBV12-3/TRBV12-4 TRBD2
TGTGCCAGCAGCCTGCCCGAAGACAGCCGGTTGGGCTATGGCTACACCTTC CASSLPEDSRLGYGYTF TRBJ1-2 NA TRBV7-2 NA
TGTGCCAGCAGTTTATGGACAGGGCTTAATGAAGCTTTCTTT CASSLWTGLNEAFF TRBJ1-1 NA TRBV12-3/TRBV12-4 TRBD1
TGTGCCAGCAGCCCTTCTCCTTGGCAGGGGAACACTGAAGCTTTCTTT CASSPSPWQGNTEAFF TRBJ1-1 few TRBV5-5 NA
TGTGCCAGCAGTCCGAGCCCGGGACTCCTCCTATATGGCTACACCTTC CASSPSPGLLLYGYTF TRBJ1-2 many TRBV12-3/TRBV12-4 NA
TGCGCCAGCAGAGGGGGGGGAGAGACCCAGTACTTC CASRGGGETQYF TRBJ2-5 few TRBV5-1 NA
TGCAGTGCTAGAGATCCCGTGTATCAAGAGACCCAGTACTTC CSARDPVYQETQYF TRBJ2-5 many TRBV20-1 NA
TGTGCCACCAGTGACTCCGGGCTCAGGGGCAATCAGCCCCAGCATTTT CATSDSGLRGNQPQHF TRBJ1-5 NA TRBV24-1 NA